The 22 T cell receptor beta chains reported below all come from one sample, sequenced in a study of blood T cell repertoires in COVID-19. Assay: immunoSEQ multiplex PCR; the TCRdb copy retains only in-frame clones and omits some. This table has about 210,000 clones, under 95% appearing once. The specimen was peripheral blood. Receptor source: a man under 40 with acute or convalescent COVID-19.

J is TRBJ1-1 and V is TRBV19, with TRBD1 identical over 10 bases. Trimming cost V 4 bases and J 4 bases; bases outside gene matches: 9. In germline, CDR1 is LNHDA, CDR2 SQIVND (reference sequence). The CDR3 sequence is 16 residues long. The CDR3 DNA is TGTGCCAGTAGTAGCGACCGGGACAGGGGTATCACTGAAGCTTTCTTT. This translates into CASSSDRDRGITEAFF.

This clone occurred a few times. The chain recombines TRBV7-2 with TRBJ1-1; TRBD1 is a possible D gene (5 bases). Germline-derived CDR1 and CDR2 are SGHTA and FQGNSA. The length of the CDR3 is 14 residues. V dropped 3 bases and J dropped 11 bases, with 19 bases sitting between them. CDR3 in DNA: TGTGCCAGCAGCTTCGCTGCTCCAGGGTATCGGGCTTTCTTT. Translating gives CASSFAAPGYRAFF.

This clone was seen a handful of times. The chain uses TRBV7-2 and TRBJ2-1; D uncertain. This CDR3 contains 12 residues. Germline lookup yields CDR1 SGHTA and CDR2 FQGNSA. The V end lost 2 bases, the J end lost 5 bases, and 4 bases lay between the germline ends. CDR3 nucleotide sequence: TGTGCCAGCAGCTTACTTGACAATGAGCAGTTCTTC. It translates to CASSLLDNEQFF.

The rearrangement links TRBV10-3 to TRBJ2-7; TRBD2 aligns across 12 bases. Germline CDR1 and CDR2: ENHRY and SYGVKD. J gave up 5 bases and V 6 bases, and 2 bases lay outside the gene matches. The CDR3 extends over 13 amino acids. In nucleotides, the CDR3 is TGTGCCATCAGCCGGACTAGCGGGAACGAGCAGTACTTC. Translation: CAISRTSGNEQYF.

The sample holds one count of this clone. The chain couples TRBV29-1 to TRBJ2-7, with 8 bases that match TRBD1. This CDR3 comprises 12 residues. The V gene end was trimmed by 6 bases and the J gene end by 2 bases; junction bases not matched to a gene: 3. Germline V gene sequence: CDR1 SQVTM, CDR2 ANQGSEA. CDR3 region: CSVGQGTYEQYF. In nucleotides, the CDR3 is TGCAGCGTAGGACAGGGTACCTACGAGCAGTACTTC.

This clone was seen a single time. This chain joins TRBV20-1 and TRBJ1-6; TRBD1 matches 8 bases. Germline V gene data show CDR1 as DFQATT and CDR2 as SNEGSKA (reference sequence). The CDR3 sequence is 15 residues long. Trimming took 3 bases from V and 8 from J; bases not matched to a gene: 9. CDR3 loop: CSASPTGVGDSPLHF. The DNA of the CDR3 is TGCAGTGCTAGTCCGACAGGGGTAGGAGATTCACCCCTCCACTTT.

The rearrangement uses TRBV20-1 and TRBJ1-2; 8 bases line up with TRBD1. CDR3 size: 16 residues. CDR1 and CDR2 (germline): DFQATT, SNEGSKA (reference sequence). The trim removed 3 bases at V and 4 bases at J, leaving 13 bases unmatched. The CDR3, as DNA: TGCAGTGCTAGTTACCCTAATACCGACAGGGGCTATGGCTACACCTTC. Translated: CSASYPNTDRGYGYTF.

The gene calls are TRBV4-2 and TRBJ2-2, with 10 nucleotides matching TRBD2. Germline CDR1 LGHNA, CDR2 YNFKEQ. This CDR3 spans 15 amino acids. J lost 1 base, V lost 7 bases, and 3 bases had no gene match. The CDR3 sequence is CASKTSGENTGELFF. CDR3 nucleotide sequence: TGTGCCAGCAAAACTAGCGGGGAGAACACCGGGGAGCTGTTTTTT.

The chain is built from TRBV28 and TRBJ2-1; 7 bases are a match to TRBD2. Germline values: CDR1 MDHEN, CDR2 SYDVKM. The CDR3 has 15 residues. Trimming took 4 bases from V and 6 from J; bases not matched to a gene: 9. The CDR3 DNA sequence: TGTGCCAGCAGTTCCCCCCTTGGGGGGGGCAATGAGCAGTTCTTC. This gives the protein CASSSPLGGGNEQFF.

This chain connects TRBV19 to TRBJ2-7, with 8 bases identical to TRBD2. This CDR3 has 15 residues. J gave up 7 bases and V 5 bases, and 13 bases lay outside the gene matches. Germline CDR1 LNHDA, CDR2 SQIVND (reference sequence). The CDR3 sequence is CASSVSTSVRREQYF. As DNA, the CDR3 is TGTGCCAGTAGTGTATCGACTAGCGTACGGCGGGAGCAGTACTTC. Filled out from reference TRBV19 and TRBJ2-7, the complete variable domain reads DGGITQSPKYLFRKEGQNVTLSCEQNLNHDAMYWYRQDPGQGLRLIYYSQIVNDFQKGDIAEGYSVSREKKESFPLTVTSAQKNPTAFYLCASSVSTSVRREQYFGPGTRLTVT.

The J gene is TRBJ1-1, the V gene TRBV28; 9 nucleotides align to TRBD1. There are 17 residues in the CDR3. Germline trimming cut 5 bases from V and 3 bases from J; bases unmatched to any gene: 13. The V gene's germline CDR1 is MDHEN and CDR2 SYDVKM. CDR3 amino acids: CASSRVITGGMDTEAFF. The DNA for the CDR3 is TGTGCCAGCAGTCGAGTTATTACAGGGGGCATGGACACTGAAGCTTTCTTT.

V and J are TRBV3-1 (or the pseudogene TRBV3-2) and TRBJ1-2; 7 nucleotides agree with TRBD1. Germline V gene lookup returns CDR1 LGHDT and CDR2 YNNKEL (reference sequence). V was clipped by 1 base and J by 7 bases; unmatched bases: 12. The CDR3 has 16 residues. In nucleotides, the CDR3 is TGTGCCAGCAGCCAAGTTCAGGCAGGGGGTACCCCTGGCTACACCTTC. Translation gives CASSQVQAGGTPGYTF.

The genes are TRBV19 and TRBJ1-2; D may be TRBD1 (6 bases). Germline loops: CDR1 LNHDA, CDR2 SQIVND (reference sequence). With 3 bases removed from V and 8 bases from J, the gap between germline ends came to 16 bases. The CDR3 has 14 amino acids. CDR3 sequence: CASSMVRGRGGYTF. CDR3 nucleotides: TGTGCCAGTAGTATGGTTCGAGGCAGGGGCGGCTACACCTTC.

This chain uses TRBV27 with TRBJ2-1; 15 bases fit TRBD2. CDR3 size: 16 residues. Germline V gives CDR1 MNHEY, CDR2 SMNVEV (reference sequence). V shed 6 bases, J shed 7 bases, and the junction held 7 bases outside the gene matches. The CDR3 protein is CASSDPGTSGRNEQFF. CDR3 coding DNA: TGTGCCAGCAGCGATCCCGGGACTAGCGGGAGGAATGAGCAGTTCTTC.

The chain is built from TRBV4-2 and TRBJ2-7; TRBD2 is a possible D gene (5 bases). Per germline, CDR1 LGHNA and CDR2 YNFKEQ. The CDR3 runs 15 residues. Deletions cut 4 bases from V and 7 bases from J, with 20 bases between. The DNA of the CDR3 is TGTGCCAGCAGCCCGGCCAGCGCCGAGAGGAGGGAGCAGTACTTC. Its protein is CASSPASAERREQYF.

The J gene is TRBJ2-2, the V gene TRBV5-1; 10 bases align to TRBD1. Germline V CDR1 and CDR2: SGHRS, YFSETQ. The CDR3 length is 15 residues. V shed 5 bases and J 3 bases; nucleotides not matched to a gene: 4. CDR3: CASRTGGVDTGELFF. The CDR3 DNA reads as TGCGCCAGCAGGACAGGGGGCGTGGACACCGGGGAGCTGTTTTTT.

V is TRBV7-9 and J is TRBJ1-1; no reliable D call. CDR1 and CDR2 (germline): SEHNR, FQNEAQ (reference sequence). Trimming removed 2 bases from V and 2 bases from J, with 9 bases in between. The CDR3 totals 14 residues. This chain's CDR3 is CASSLQARNTEAFF. CDR3 coding DNA: TGTGCCAGCAGCTTACAGGCCCGAAACACTGAAGCTTTCTTT.

The rearrangement joins TRBV19 to TRBJ2-7, with D perhaps TRBD2 (6 bases). V shed 5 bases and J shed 0 bases, with 14 bases lying between them. Germline V gives CDR1 LNHDA, CDR2 SQIVND (reference sequence). The CDR3 loop spans 15 amino acids. The DNA of the CDR3 is TGTGCCAGTAGTCCCCCGGGACTCTCCTCCTACGAGCAGTACTTC. This encodes CASSPPGLSSYEQYF.

J is TRBJ1-2 and V is TRBV6-2 or TRBV6-3; D is unclear. Germline assignment: CDR1 MNHEY and CDR2 SVGEGT. V was clipped by 2 bases and J by 3 bases, with 10 bases between them. The CDR3 length is 14 residues. CDR3 DNA sequence: TGTGCCAGCAGTTACGTGTCAGGCGACTATGGCTACACCTTC. It is translated as CASSYVSGDYGYTF.

The V and J genes are TRBV12-3 or TRBV12-4 and TRBJ1-5; perhaps TRBD1 as D (5 bases). The CDR3 length is 13 residues. Trimming pared 7 bases from V and 8 bases from J, leaving 15 bases between. The chain's CDR3 is CASTQGGIEPQHF. The CDR3 region has the DNA TGTGCCAGCACCCAGGGCGGGATCGAGCCCCAGCATTTT.

The chain has TRBV28 and TRBJ2-3, with D maybe TRBD1 (6 bases). Germline V gives CDR1 MDHEN, CDR2 SYDVKM. This CDR3 has 14 residues. The germline V and J ends were trimmed by 5 bases and 3 bases, with 12 bases remaining between them. The CDR3 DNA reads TGTGCCAGCAGTCCAGGGGTAAGGACAGATACGCAGTATTTT. It translates to CASSPGVRTDTQYF.

This chain uses TRBV30 with TRBJ2-3; perhaps TRBD2 as D (6 bases). Trimming left V 5 bases short and J 3 bases short, with 12 bases between. The germline gives CDR1 GTSNPN, CDR2 SVGIG (reference sequence). The length of the CDR3 is 13 residues. CDR3 sequence (DNA): TGTGCCTGGGGACTGGCGGGAACAGATACGCAGTATTTT. It yields the protein CAWGLAGTDTQYF.